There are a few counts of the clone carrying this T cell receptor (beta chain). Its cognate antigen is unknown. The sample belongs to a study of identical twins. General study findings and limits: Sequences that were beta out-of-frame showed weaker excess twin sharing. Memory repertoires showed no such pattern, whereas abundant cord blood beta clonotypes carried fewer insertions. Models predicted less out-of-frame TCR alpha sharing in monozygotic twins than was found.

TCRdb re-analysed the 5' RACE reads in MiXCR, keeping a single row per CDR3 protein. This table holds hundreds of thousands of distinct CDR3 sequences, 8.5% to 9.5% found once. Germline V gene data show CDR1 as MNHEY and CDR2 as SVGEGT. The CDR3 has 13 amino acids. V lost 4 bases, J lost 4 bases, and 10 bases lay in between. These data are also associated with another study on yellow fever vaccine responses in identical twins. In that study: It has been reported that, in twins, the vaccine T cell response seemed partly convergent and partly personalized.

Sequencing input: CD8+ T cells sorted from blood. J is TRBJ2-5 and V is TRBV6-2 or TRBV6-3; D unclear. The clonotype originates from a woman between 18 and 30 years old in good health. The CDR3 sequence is CASSWSARETQYF. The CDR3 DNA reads TGTGCCAGCAGTTGGTCGGCAAGAGAGACCCAGTACTTC.